The 29 T cell receptor beta chains below all came from one sample that was sequenced in a study of CD8 T cells in Susac syndrome. RNA totalling roughly 0.45 to 1 ug underwent reverse transcription with random hexamers. TCRdb independently ran MiXCR on the immunoSEQ multiplex PCR reads; one entry per CDR3 protein. Of fewer than 150,000 distinct CDR3 sequences listed, approximately 95% are singletons. Sequences were obtained from CD8+ T cells from PBMCs. The receptors stem from a human donor with Susac syndrome.

In DNA form, the CDR3 reads TGTGCCAGCAGCGGACTAGCGGGATCTAACACAGATACGCAGTATTTT. Protein sequence: CASSGLAGSNTDTQYF. The chain links TRBV9 to TRBJ2-3, with 11 bases aligning to TRBD2. The V gene's germline CDR1 is SGDLS and CDR2 YYNGEE. The length of the CDR3 is 16 residues. J gave up 2 bases and V 3 bases, and 5 bases lay outside the gene matches.

The chain uses TRBV5-1 and TRBJ2-5; 9 bases are shared with TRBD1. After removal of 0 bases from V and 4 bases from J, the junction contained 4 bases not matched to a gene. The CDR3 has 15 residues. The V gene's germline CDR1 is SGHRS and CDR2 YFSETQ. The CDR3 region has the DNA TGCGCCAGCAGCTTGGTGACAGGGGGTGTAGAGACCCAGTACTTC. Encoded protein: CASSLVTGGVETQYF.

This chain joins TRBV9 and TRBJ1-1; tentative D call: TRBD1 (5 bases). Trimming cost V 0 bases and J 0 bases, with 6 bases left between them. Germline assignment: CDR1 SGDLS and CDR2 YYNGEE. The CDR3 length is 14 residues. CDR3 region: CASSVGGVNTEAFF. The DNA of the CDR3 is TGTGCCAGCAGCGTAGGAGGGGTGAACACTGAAGCTTTCTTT. The full variable domain, completed using reference TRBV9 and TRBJ1-1, is DSGVTQTPKHLITATGQRVTLRCSPRSGDLSVYWYQQSLDQGLQFLIQYYNGEERAKGNILERFSAQQFPDLHSELNLSSLELGDSALYFCASSVGGVNTEAFFGQGTRLTVV.

This rearrangement joins TRBV7-3 to TRBJ2-6; 10 bases line up with TRBD2. Germline V gene data show CDR1 as SGHTA and CDR2 as FQGTGA. This CDR3 has 19 residues. After removal of 2 bases from V and 0 bases from J, the junction contained 7 bases not matched to a gene. The CDR3 DNA follows: TGTGCCAGCAGCTTACTATTTACTAGCGGGATCTCTGGGGCCAACGTCCTGACTTTC. Translation gives CASSLLFTSGISGANVLTF.

This clonotype was observed a few times. The V call is TRBV7-2, the J call TRBJ1-2; 10 bases agree with TRBD1. V was clipped by 5 bases and J by 7 bases; unmatched bases: 4. This CDR3 spans 13 amino acids. CDR1 is SGHTA and CDR2 is FQGNSA in the germline V gene. CDR3 sequence (DNA): TGTGCCAGCAGCCCGGGACAGGGGTTTGGCTACACCTTC. This codes for CASSPGQGFGYTF. The full variable domain, in which reference TRBV7-2 and TRBJ1-2 provide the parts outside the CDR3, is GAGVSQSPSNKVTEKGKDVELRCDPISGHTALYWYRQSLGQGLEFLIYFQGNSAPDKSGLPSDRFSAERTGGSVSTLTIQRTQQEDSAVYLCASSPGQGFGYTFGSGTRLTVV.

The chain combines TRBV15 with TRBJ2-7; tentative D call: TRBD2 (5 bases). CDR1 LNHNV and CDR2 YYDKDF come from the germline V gene (reference sequence). Trimming took off 6 bases at V and 0 bases at J, with 9 bases between the two ends. The CDR3 consists of 13 residues. CDR3 residues: CATSPGFSYEQYF. The CDR3 bases are TGTGCCACCAGTCCGGGGTTCTCCTACGAGCAGTACTTC.

This chain uses TRBV9 with TRBJ2-7; 11 bases line up with TRBD2. The J segment lost 1 base and the V segment lost 4 bases, leaving 4 bases of the junction unmatched. This CDR3 is built from 15 residues. Germline values: CDR1 SGDLS, CDR2 YYNGEE. CDR3 DNA sequence: TGTGCCAGCAGCACGGGACTAGCGGCTTCCTACGAGCAGTACTTC. It specifies CASSTGLAASYEQYF.

The V call is TRBV6-2 or TRBV6-3, the J call TRBJ1-5; 8 bases match TRBD1. Germline trimming cut 10 bases from V and 2 bases from J; bases unmatched to any gene: 7. This CDR3 has 14 amino acids. CDR1 and CDR2 (germline): MNHEY, SVGEGT. CDR3 region: CATMTGQGNQPQHF. In nucleotides, the CDR3 is TGTGCCACCATGACGGGACAGGGCAATCAGCCCCAGCATTTT.

This chain joins TRBV12-3 or TRBV12-4 and TRBJ2-2, with 7 nucleotides matching TRBD2. V lost 11 bases, J lost 7 bases, and 13 bases stayed unmatched. The CDR3 runs 14 residues. For the CDR3, the DNA is TGTGCCGGAGGGGAGGGAGCGCCGGGCGGGGAGCTGTTTTTT. Its protein product is CAGGEGAPGGELFF.

The chain uses TRBV4-1 and TRBJ2-5, with TRBD1 matching 8 bases. This CDR3 comprises 15 residues. The germline CDR1 and CDR2 sequences are MGHRA and YSYEKL. V lost 6 bases to trimming and J lost 4 bases; unmatched junction nucleotides: 10. The CDR3 DNA is TGCGCCAGCAGTGATCCTACAGGGGGGCGAGAGACCCAGTACTTC. Translating it yields CASSDPTGGRETQYF.

The gene calls are TRBV2 and TRBJ2-3, with TRBD2 matching 7 bases. J was trimmed by 7 bases and V by 9 bases; bases with no gene match: 4. The CDR3 sequence is 11 residues long. CDR1 SNHLY and CDR2 FYNNEI come from the germline V gene. For the CDR3, the DNA is TGTGCCAGGACTAGCATGAATACGCAGTATTTT. As protein: CARTSMNTQYF.

The chain employs TRBV30 and TRBJ1-2; a weak D match, TRBD1 (6 bases). This CDR3 spans 14 amino acids. V lost 4 bases and J lost 1, with 13 bases in between. Germline V gene data show CDR1 as GTSNPN and CDR2 as SVGIG (reference sequence). The CDR3 is CAWNDRKGNYGYTF. The CDR3 DNA reads as TGTGCCTGGAACGACAGGAAGGGTAACTATGGCTACACCTTC.

The chain uses TRBV24-1 and TRBJ2-7; D might be TRBD2 (5 bases). This CDR3 is built from 11 residues. Deletions cut 7 bases from V and 6 bases from J, with 9 bases between. CDR1 and CDR2 from the germline V gene are KGHDR and SFDVKD. The CDR3 protein is CATRKGVEQYF. The DNA of the CDR3 is TGTGCCACCAGAAAGGGAGTCGAGCAGTACTTC.

V and J are TRBV30 and TRBJ1-5; tentatively, D is TRBD1 (6 bases). CDR1 and CDR2 (germline): GTSNPN, SVGIG (reference sequence). The CDR3 spans 14 residues. Trimming removed 0 bases from V and 6 bases from J, with 12 bases in between. CDR3 sequence: CAWSVTRGLQPQHF. The CDR3 nucleotides are TGTGCCTGGAGTGTCACTCGGGGGCTTCAGCCCCAGCATTTT.

In DNA form, the CDR3 reads TGTGCCAGCAGTGAGAAAGGTGTGACCGGCGGTGAGACCCAGTACTTC. Its translation is CASSEKGVTGGETQYF. The chain has TRBV2 and TRBJ2-5, with D uncertain. The ends were cut back, 3 bases at V and 5 bases at J, with 19 bases in the middle. The CDR3 length is 16 residues. The germline V gene has CDR1 SNHLY and CDR2 FYNNEI. The whole variable domain, filled in from reference TRBV2 and TRBJ2-5, reads EPEVTQTPSHQVTQMGQEVILRCVPISNHLYFYWYRQILGQKVEFLVSFYNNEISEKSEIFDDQFSVERPDGSNFTLKIRSTKLEDSAMYFCASSEKGVTGGETQYFGPGTRLLVL.

This sequence joins TRBV2 and TRBJ2-1, with 9 bases matching TRBD2. Germline values: CDR1 SNHLY, CDR2 FYNNEI. J gave up 6 bases and V 3 bases, and 6 bases lay outside the gene matches. The CDR3 is 15 residues long. The chain's CDR3 is CASSDVLAGPNEQFF. CDR3 nucleotide sequence: TGTGCCAGCAGTGACGTCCTAGCGGGACCCAATGAGCAGTTCTTC.

V is TRBV27 and J is TRBJ2-7; D is possibly TRBD1 (5 bases). CDR1 is MNHEY and CDR2 is SMNVEV in the germline V gene (reference sequence). There are 14 residues in the CDR3. Deletions cut 5 bases from V and 3 bases from J, with 14 bases between. The CDR3 DNA reads TGTGCCAGCAGTCCCCTCGGGCAGGGCTACGAGCAGTACTTC. It codes for CASSPLGQGYEQYF.

This chain connects TRBV20-1 to TRBJ2-3; D may be TRBD2 (5 bases). The CDR3 runs 16 residues. The ends were cut back, 5 bases at V and 3 bases at J, with 21 bases in the middle. Germline values: CDR1 DFQATT, CDR2 SNEGSKA (reference sequence). The CDR3 coding sequence is TGCAGTGCTCCCCCGGGGAGTAGTGGCGGTACAGATACGCAGTATTTT. Translated, it gives CSAPPGSSGGTDTQYF.

V is TRBV6-5 and J is TRBJ1-4; D not certain. V was pared by 2 bases and J by 7 bases, with 11 bases between. The germline V gene has CDR1 MNHEY and CDR2 SVGAGI. The CDR3 extends over 14 amino acids. In nucleotides, the CDR3 is TGTGCCAGCAGTTACGCGGGAGGCGGTGAAAAACTGTTTTTT. Translated: CASSYAGGGEKLFF.

This clonotype was counted only a few times. CDR3 nucleotide sequence: TGTGCCAGCAGTTTAGGGCAGGGGGACTACGAGCAGTACTTC. It specifies CASSLGQGDYEQYF. This chain links TRBV27 with TRBJ2-7, with 7 bases aligning to TRBD1. Germline lookup yields CDR1 MNHEY and CDR2 SMNVEV (reference sequence). CDR3 length: 14 amino acids. V shed 2 bases and J 3 bases; nucleotides not matched to a gene: 4.

The rearrangement joins TRBV4-1 to TRBJ2-7; possible D gene TRBD2, 5 bases. There are 16 residues in the CDR3. The germline V gene encodes CDR1 MGHRA and CDR2 YSYEKL. V lost 1 base and J 2 bases, leaving 15 bases between the germline ends. The CDR3 region has the DNA TGCGCCAGCAGCCAAGCCTCGAGGGCCTCCACCTACGAGCAGTACTTC. This gives the protein CASSQASRASTYEQYF.

CDR3 sequence: CASSLAGLAEQFF. The CDR3 DNA reads TGTGCCAGCAGCTTGGCGGGATTGGCTGAGCAGTTCTTC. The rearrangement joins TRBV13 to TRBJ2-1; D possibly corresponds to TRBD2 (6 bases). Trimming took off 3 bases at V and 9 bases at J, with 12 bases between the two ends. This CDR3 spans 13 amino acids. Germline-derived CDR1 and CDR2 are PRHDT and FYEKMQ (reference sequence).

The chain links TRBV4-1 to TRBJ2-1; D is perhaps TRBD1 or TRBD2 (5 bases each). Germline V lookup: CDR1 MGHRA, CDR2 YSYEKL. V was cut by 1 base and J by 8 bases, with 15 bases left in between. The CDR3 is 15 amino acids. The CDR3 loop is CASSQGGSTLDEQFF. In DNA, the CDR3 is TGCGCCAGCAGCCAAGGGGGGAGTACTCTCGATGAGCAGTTCTTC.

The rearrangement links TRBV5-6 to TRBJ2-3; 9 bases are a match to TRBD2. CDR3 length: 16 residues. V trimming: 3 bases; J trimming: 0 bases; junction bases outside the gene matches: 5. Germline V gives CDR1 SGHDT, CDR2 YYEEEE. CDR3 residues: CASSSHSGSSTDTQYF. The CDR3 bases are TGTGCCAGCAGCTCCCATAGCGGGAGTAGCACAGATACGCAGTATTTT.

The J gene is TRBJ2-2, the V gene TRBV7-9; no clear D. Per the germline V gene, CDR1 is SEHNR and CDR2 is FQNEAQ (reference sequence). V was clipped by 10 bases and J by 5 bases, with 11 bases between them. This CDR3 has 12 residues. CDR3 bases: TGTGCCAAATTTGAAAATACCGGGGAGCTGTTTTTT. This gives the protein CAKFENTGELFF.

This chain joins TRBV9 and TRBJ1-2, with a tentative D call TRBD1 (5 bases). Germline V lookup: CDR1 SGDLS, CDR2 YYNGEE. V was trimmed by 0 bases and J by 5 bases, leaving 17 bases between them. The CDR3 sequence is 16 residues long. CDR3 coding DNA: TGTGCCAGCAGCGTAGAGGGTATGGGGCCTCAATATGGCTACACCTTC. Translating gives CASSVEGMGPQYGYTF.

The chain uses TRBV29-1 and TRBJ2-1; TRBD1 might be the D (6 bases). Trimming left V 6 bases short and J 14 bases short, with 17 bases between. The CDR3 has 11 amino acids. From germline, CDR1 is SQVTM and CDR2 ANQGSEA. The CDR3 coding sequence is TGCAGCGTCCCAGGGGAACAGGGCAAGTTCTTC. Residues: CSVPGEQGKFF.

The chain couples TRBV10-2 to TRBJ1-5; no firm D call. V lost 2 bases, J lost 2 bases, and 13 bases lay in between. Germline V gene data show CDR1 as WSHSY and CDR2 as SAAADI. The CDR3 totals 16 residues. CDR3: CASSEAGNGGNQPQHF. The DNA for the CDR3 is TGCGCCAGCAGTGAGGCCGGGAATGGGGGCAATCAGCCCCAGCATTTT.

The chain recombines TRBV30 with TRBJ1-1; D remains ambiguous. The CDR3 contains 11 residues. CDR1 is GTSNPN, CDR2 SVGIG, per germline (reference sequence). V was cut by 3 bases and J by 4 bases, with 6 bases left in between. The CDR3 spells CAWSHLTEAFF. CDR3 DNA: TGTGCCTGGAGCCATCTCACTGAAGCTTTCTTT. Drawing the rest from reference TRBV30 and TRBJ1-1, the complete variable domain is SQTIHQWPATLVQPVGSPLSLECTVEGTSNPNLYWYRQAAGRGLQLLFYSVGIGQISSEVPQNLSASRPQDRQFILSSKKLLLSDSGFYLCAWSHLTEAFFGQGTRLTVV.